This is a list of T cell receptor beta chains from one sample in a study of cytomegalovirus exposure and HLA in healthy donors. The assay was immunoSEQ multiplex PCR, and TCRdb's table has in-frame clones only and misses some. The sample records 95,000 to 100,000 clones, about 78% being singletons. Sample: PBMCs. The receptors were sampled from a middle-aged man in good health and CMV-seronegative. Both conserved end residues are part of each CDR3. The order of the fields is clone size, D gene, J gene, V gene, CDR3 DNA, CDR3 protein. The D gene is left open where the match is weak. The listing skips clone size in some rows; elsewhere it reads once, few, many or a size class.

abundance: NA; d_gene: NA; j_gene: TRBJ2-2; v_gene: TRBV7-3; CDR3nt: TGTGCCAGCAGCCTATTGGGGAGAACCGGGGAGCTGTTTTTT; CDR3aa: CASSLLGRTGELFF
abundance: once; d_gene: NA; j_gene: TRBJ2-6; v_gene: TRBV11-3; CDR3nt: TGTGCCAGCAGCTTGACAGGCTCTGGGGCCAACGTCCTGACTTTC; CDR3aa: CASSLTGSGANVLTF
abundance: many; d_gene: TRBD2; j_gene: TRBJ2-3; v_gene: TRBV6-5; CDR3nt: TGTGCCAGCAGTTCCTCCCTAGCGGAGGTGGGAGATACGCAGTATTTT; CDR3aa: CASSSSLAEVGDTQYF
abundance: NA; d_gene: NA; j_gene: TRBJ1-6; v_gene: TRBV2; CDR3nt: TGTGCCAGCCGGAGGGCAGACAATTCACCCCTCCACTTT; CDR3aa: CASRRADNSPLHF
abundance: NA; d_gene: NA; j_gene: TRBJ1-1; v_gene: TRBV6-5; CDR3nt: TGTGCCAGCAGTTTCGAACAGGGCGTAGGCATTGAAGCTTTCTTT; CDR3aa: CASSFEQGVGIEAFF
abundance: NA; d_gene: NA; j_gene: TRBJ1-1; v_gene: TRBV14; CDR3nt: TGTGCCAGCAGCCAAGTCAGGCAGGGAGAAGCTTTCTTT; CDR3aa: CASSQVRQGEAFF
abundance: once; d_gene: NA; j_gene: TRBJ2-7; v_gene: TRBV7-8; CDR3nt: TGTGCCAGCAGCTTAGGGCAGGGTACCTACGAGCAGTACTTC; CDR3aa: CASSLGQGTYEQYF
abundance: NA; d_gene: TRBD1; j_gene: TRBJ2-7; v_gene: TRBV30; CDR3nt: TGTGCCGCGCGCCCCGGGACAGGGGTCGGCGAGCAGTACTTC; CDR3aa: CAARPGTGVGEQYF
abundance: NA; d_gene: TRBD1; j_gene: TRBJ1-1; v_gene: TRBV11-2; CDR3nt: TGTGCCAGCAGCTTAGTAGGGTCTGGGACAGGGCGAGCTTTCTTT; CDR3aa: CASSLVGSGTGRAFF
abundance: NA; d_gene: NA; j_gene: TRBJ1-1; v_gene: TRBV30; CDR3nt: TGTGCCTGGAGTGTAGAGACTGAAGCTTTCTTT; CDR3aa: CAWSVETEAFF
abundance: NA; d_gene: TRBD1; j_gene: TRBJ2-1; v_gene: TRBV28; CDR3nt: TGTGCCAGCAGTTCTCCAATGGGGACAGGGGGTATGGGCTCCTACAATGAGCAGTTCTTC; CDR3aa: CASSSPMGTGGMGSYNEQFF
abundance: NA; d_gene: NA; j_gene: TRBJ2-5; v_gene: TRBV30; CDR3nt: TGTGCCTGGACCCGGGGGCAAGAGACCCAGTACTTC; CDR3aa: CAWTRGQETQYF
abundance: NA; d_gene: TRBD1; j_gene: TRBJ1-6; v_gene: TRBV30; CDR3nt: TGTGCCTGGAGTGTAGACAGGGTTAATTCACCCCTCCACTTT; CDR3aa: CAWSVDRVNSPLHF
abundance: NA; d_gene: NA; j_gene: TRBJ2-2; v_gene: TRBV7-3; CDR3nt: TGTGCCAGCAGCCCGAAGGGTCCCAGGGTTACCGGGGAGCTGTTTTTT; CDR3aa: CASSPKGPRVTGELFF
abundance: NA; d_gene: TRBD1; j_gene: TRBJ2-1; v_gene: TRBV7-9; CDR3nt: TGTGCCAGCAGCTTGGGCCCAGGGGGCTACAATGAGCAGTTCTTC; CDR3aa: CASSLGPGGYNEQFF
abundance: few; d_gene: NA; j_gene: TRBJ2-2; v_gene: TRBV6-1; CDR3nt: TGTGCCAGCAGTGAAATGGGCAGGGGTTTTGCCGGGGAGCTGTTTTTT; CDR3aa: CASSEMGRGFAGELFF
abundance: NA; d_gene: NA; j_gene: TRBJ1-2; v_gene: TRBV28; CDR3nt: TGTGCCAGCAGTTTCATCCAGGGGAACTATGGCTACACCTTC; CDR3aa: CASSFIQGNYGYTF
abundance: NA; d_gene: TRBD2; j_gene: TRBJ2-5; v_gene: TRBV7-9; CDR3nt: TGTGCCAGCAGCTTTTTATCTAGCGGGCAAGAGACCCAGTACTTC; CDR3aa: CASSFLSSGQETQYF
abundance: NA; d_gene: TRBD1; j_gene: TRBJ1-1; v_gene: TRBV5-6; CDR3nt: TGTGCCAGCAGCTTGGGGATTGGACAGGGGATTATGAACACTGAAGCTTTCTTT; CDR3aa: CASSLGIGQGIMNTEAFF
abundance: NA; d_gene: NA; j_gene: TRBJ1-5; v_gene: TRBV28; CDR3nt: TGTGCCAGCAGTCACCGCCGGGTCATCGAACAGCCCCAGCATTTT; CDR3aa: CASSHRRVIEQPQHF
abundance: once; d_gene: TRBD2; j_gene: TRBJ2-1; v_gene: TRBV28; CDR3nt: TGTGCCAGCAGACCTAGCGGGTCCAACAATGAGCAGTTCTTC; CDR3aa: CASRPSGSNNEQFF
abundance: NA; d_gene: TRBD2; j_gene: TRBJ2-7; v_gene: TRBV28; CDR3nt: TGTGCCAGCAGTTTATCGGGGGGGGTATCCTACGAGCAGTACTTC; CDR3aa: CASSLSGGVSYEQYF
abundance: once; d_gene: TRBD2; j_gene: TRBJ2-1; v_gene: TRBV14; CDR3nt: TGTGCCAGCAGCCAAGAAGTAATGGGGGGGAGAGGGCCCTACAATGAGCAGTTCTTC; CDR3aa: CASSQEVMGGRGPYNEQFF
abundance: few; d_gene: NA; j_gene: TRBJ1-1; v_gene: TRBV5-1; CDR3nt: TGCGCCAGCAGCGAGGGGGTCGAAACTGAAGCTTTCTTT; CDR3aa: CASSEGVETEAFF
abundance: NA; d_gene: TRBD2; j_gene: TRBJ2-3; v_gene: TRBV2; CDR3nt: TGTGCCAGCAGCGGGCGGCGGGGGGGCACAGATACGCAGTATTTT; CDR3aa: CASSGRRGGTDTQYF
abundance: NA; d_gene: TRBD1; j_gene: TRBJ1-6; v_gene: TRBV15; CDR3nt: TGTGCCACCAGCACAAGACAGGGGGCATCCTATAATTCACCCCTCCACTTT; CDR3aa: CATSTRQGASYNSPLHF
abundance: NA; d_gene: NA; j_gene: TRBJ1-2; v_gene: TRBV5-1; CDR3nt: TGCGCCAGCAGCAGTTTGACAGCGTATGACTACACCTTC; CDR3aa: CASSSLTAYDYTF
abundance: NA; d_gene: TRBD2; j_gene: TRBJ2-3; v_gene: TRBV30; CDR3nt: TGTGCCTGGAGTACGGGGGGGACAGATACGCAGTATTTT; CDR3aa: CAWSTGGTDTQYF
abundance: NA; d_gene: TRBD1; j_gene: TRBJ1-1; v_gene: TRBV28; CDR3nt: TGTGCCGGGCTCCGGACAGGTAACACTGAAGCTTTCTTT; CDR3aa: CAGLRTGNTEAFF
abundance: NA; d_gene: NA; j_gene: TRBJ2-2; v_gene: TRBV7-9; CDR3nt: TGTGCCAGCAGCTTTTTCAGACTCGCGAACACCGGGGAGCTGTTTTTT; CDR3aa: CASSFFRLANTGELFF
abundance: NA; d_gene: TRBD2; j_gene: TRBJ2-1; v_gene: TRBV2; CDR3nt: TGTGCCAGCAGTGCAGTCCCCCTTTACGGGAGGGCCAGTGGGGGGACCGACAATGAGCAGTTCTTC; CDR3aa: CASSAVPLYGRASGGTDNEQFF
abundance: NA; d_gene: NA; j_gene: TRBJ1-1; v_gene: TRBV7-6; CDR3nt: TGTGCCAGCAGCTTAGGGGCCCGGACAGTAACGAACACTGAAGCTTTCTTT; CDR3aa: CASSLGARTVTNTEAFF
abundance: NA; d_gene: NA; j_gene: TRBJ2-4; v_gene: TRBV5-1; CDR3nt: TGCGCCAGCAGCTTGGGGAGACAGGCTGGGACCAAAAACATTCAGTACTTC; CDR3aa: CASSLGRQAGTKNIQYF
abundance: NA; d_gene: TRBD1; j_gene: TRBJ1-1; v_gene: TRBV29-1; CDR3nt: TGCAGCGTTGCACAGGGGGAGACTGAAGCTTTCTTT; CDR3aa: CSVAQGETEAFF
abundance: few; d_gene: NA; j_gene: TRBJ2-7; v_gene: TRBV21-1; CDR3nt: TGTGCCAGCAGCAAAGTGGAGGACGGGCTCTCCTACGAGCCCTACTTC; CDR3aa: CASSKVEDGLSYEPYF